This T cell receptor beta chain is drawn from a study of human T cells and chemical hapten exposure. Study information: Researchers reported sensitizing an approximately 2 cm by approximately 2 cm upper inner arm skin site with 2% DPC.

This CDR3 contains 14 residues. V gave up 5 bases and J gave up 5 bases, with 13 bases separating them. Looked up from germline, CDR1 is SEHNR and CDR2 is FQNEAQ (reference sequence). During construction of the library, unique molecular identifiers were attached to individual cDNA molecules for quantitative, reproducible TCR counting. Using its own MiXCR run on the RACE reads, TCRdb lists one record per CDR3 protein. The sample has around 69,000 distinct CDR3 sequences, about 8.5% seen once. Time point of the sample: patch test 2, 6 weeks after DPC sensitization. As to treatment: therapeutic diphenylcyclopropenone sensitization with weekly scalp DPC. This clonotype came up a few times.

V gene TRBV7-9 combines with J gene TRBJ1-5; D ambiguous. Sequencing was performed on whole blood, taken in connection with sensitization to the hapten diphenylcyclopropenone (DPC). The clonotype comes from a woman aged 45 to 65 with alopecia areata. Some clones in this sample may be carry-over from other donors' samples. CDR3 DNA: TGTGCCAGCAGCGAAGCGGACTGGCATCAGCCCCAGCATTTT. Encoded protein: CASSEADWHQPQHF. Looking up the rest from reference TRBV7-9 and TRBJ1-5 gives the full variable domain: DTGVSQNPRHKITKRGQNVTFRCDPISEHNRLYWYRQTLGQGPEFLTYFQNEAQLEKSRLLSDRFSAERPKGSFSTLEIQRTEQGDSAMYLCASSEADWHQPQHFGDGTRLSIL.